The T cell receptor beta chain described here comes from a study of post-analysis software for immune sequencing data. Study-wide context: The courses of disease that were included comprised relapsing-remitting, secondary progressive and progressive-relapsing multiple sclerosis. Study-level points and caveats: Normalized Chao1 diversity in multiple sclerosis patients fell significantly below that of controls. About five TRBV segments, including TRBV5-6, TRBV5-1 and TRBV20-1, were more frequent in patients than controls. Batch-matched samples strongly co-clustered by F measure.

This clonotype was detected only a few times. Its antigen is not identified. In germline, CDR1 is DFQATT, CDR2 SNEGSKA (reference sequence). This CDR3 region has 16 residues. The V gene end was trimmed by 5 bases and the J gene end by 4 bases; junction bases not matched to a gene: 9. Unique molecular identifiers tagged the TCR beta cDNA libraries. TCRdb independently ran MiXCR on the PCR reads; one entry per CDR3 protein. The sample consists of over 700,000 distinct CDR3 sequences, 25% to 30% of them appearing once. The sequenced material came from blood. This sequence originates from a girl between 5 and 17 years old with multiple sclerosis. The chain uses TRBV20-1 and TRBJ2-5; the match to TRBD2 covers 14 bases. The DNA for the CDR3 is TGCAGTGCTCCACGACCGACTAGCGGGGGGGGAGAGACCCAGTACTTC. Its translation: CSAPRPTSGGGETQYF.